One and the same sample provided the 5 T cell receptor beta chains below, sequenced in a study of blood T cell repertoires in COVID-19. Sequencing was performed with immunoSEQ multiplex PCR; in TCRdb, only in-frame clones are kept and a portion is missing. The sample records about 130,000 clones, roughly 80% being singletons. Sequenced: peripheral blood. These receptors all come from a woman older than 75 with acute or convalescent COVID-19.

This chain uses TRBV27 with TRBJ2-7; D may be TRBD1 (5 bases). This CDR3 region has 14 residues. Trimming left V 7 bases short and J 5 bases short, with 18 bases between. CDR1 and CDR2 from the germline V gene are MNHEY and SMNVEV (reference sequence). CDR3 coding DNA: TGTGCCAGCAAAGGGGCCAGGGTCCCAGACGAGCAGTACTTC. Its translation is CASKGARVPDEQYF.

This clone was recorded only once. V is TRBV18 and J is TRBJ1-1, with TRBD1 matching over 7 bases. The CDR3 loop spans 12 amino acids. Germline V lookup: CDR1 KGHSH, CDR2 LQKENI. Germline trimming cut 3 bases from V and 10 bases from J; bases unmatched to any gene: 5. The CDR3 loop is CASSPKDRRAFF. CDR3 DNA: TGTGCCAGCTCACCTAAGGACAGGAGAGCTTTCTTT.

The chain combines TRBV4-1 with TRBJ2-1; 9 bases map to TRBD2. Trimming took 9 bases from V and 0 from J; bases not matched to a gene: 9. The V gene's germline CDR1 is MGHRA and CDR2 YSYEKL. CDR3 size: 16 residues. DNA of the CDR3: TGCGCCAGTGGGCTAGCGGGAACCCTCTCCTACAATGAGCAGTTCTTC. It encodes CASGLAGTLSYNEQFF.

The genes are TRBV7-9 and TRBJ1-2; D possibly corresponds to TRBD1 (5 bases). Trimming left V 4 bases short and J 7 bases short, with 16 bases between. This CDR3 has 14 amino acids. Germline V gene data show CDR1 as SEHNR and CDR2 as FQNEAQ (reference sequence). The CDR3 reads CASSSMRGFGGYTF. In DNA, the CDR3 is TGTGCCAGCAGCTCGATGCGGGGGTTCGGTGGCTACACCTTC. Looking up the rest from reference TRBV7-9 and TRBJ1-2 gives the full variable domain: DTGVSQNPRHKITKRGQNVTFRCDPISEHNRLYWYRQTLGQGPEFLTYFQNEAQLEKSRLLSDRFSAERPKGSFSTLEIQRTEQGDSAMYLCASSSMRGFGGYTFGSGTRLTVV.

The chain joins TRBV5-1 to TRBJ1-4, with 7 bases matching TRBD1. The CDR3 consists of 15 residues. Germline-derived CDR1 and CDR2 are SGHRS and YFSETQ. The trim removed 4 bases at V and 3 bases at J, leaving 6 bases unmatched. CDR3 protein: CASSTGDEANEKLFF. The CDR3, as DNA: TGCGCCAGCAGCACAGGGGACGAAGCTAATGAAAAACTGTTTTTT.